This TCR beta chain was captured by sequencing in a study of PD-1 blockade in classical Hodgkin lymphoma. Regarding time point: cycle 4 day 1 (C4D1), after more than 5 weeks of nivolumab. The patients all showed relapse after autologous stem cell transplantation, while their brentuximab vedotin exposure varied. General study findings and limits: Before treatment, TCR diversity in newly diagnosed patients was reportedly lower than in healthy donors. Among the patients, those starting nivolumab under 1 year after ASCT were excluded. Diversity in CD4+ TCRs, unlike that measured in CD8+ TCRs, had risen significantly by C4D1.

Germline-derived CDR1 and CDR2 are GTSNPN and SVGIG (reference sequence). The CDR3 extends over 13 amino acids. V was clipped by 2 bases and J by 4 bases, with 12 bases between them. Note on this clone: Its matching antigen is unknown.

Clones were sequenced by immunoSEQ multiplex PCR, and TCRdb holds only the in-frame ones, with some missing. The repertoire holds roughly 100,000 clones, with 93% as singletons. The chain uses TRBV30 and TRBJ2-7, with a possible D match to TRBD1 (5 bases). The clonotype comes from a human donor with classical Hodgkin lymphoma. The sequencing here drew on peripheral blood mononuclear cells (PBMCs), taken before the fourth cycle of nivolumab. The CDR3 coding sequence is TGTGCCTGGAGTCCAGGGCTAAAGTACGAGCAGTACTTC. This gives the protein CAWSPGLKYEQYF.